Below are 4 T cell receptor beta chains sequenced from a single sample in a study of T-cell memory formation after mild COVID-19. TCRdb reprocessed the 5' RACE reads with MiXCR, giving one entry per CDR3 protein. This table holds about 110,000 distinct CDR3 sequences, roughly 19% found once. Material: PBMCs or a T cell subset sorted from them (not recorded which). The receptors originated from a man younger than 30 who had mild COVID-19 (a few samples of this study predate the infection). Cell type and time point are not known.

This clonotype turned up a few times. This chain uses TRBV7-9 with TRBJ2-3; D is perhaps TRBD2 (7 bases). Trimming took off 5 bases at V and 4 bases at J, with 13 bases between the two ends. The germline CDR1 and CDR2 sequences are SEHNR and FQNEAQ (reference sequence). The CDR3 has 14 residues. CDR3 residues: CASSPAGASDTQYF. The CDR3 coding sequence is TGTGCCAGCAGCCCGGCGGGGGCCTCAGATACGCAGTATTTT.

The rearrangement links TRBV6-5 to TRBJ1-1; D call uncertain. From germline, CDR1 is MNHEY and CDR2 SVGAGI. CDR3 length: 14 amino acids. The germline V and J ends were trimmed by 2 bases and 11 bases, with 18 bases remaining between them. The DNA of the CDR3 is TGTGCCAGCAGTTACGTGGACTCAACCGTCCGGGCTTTCTTT. Its translation is CASSYVDSTVRAFF.

This clonotype was seen at least ten times. The chain uses TRBV5-1 and TRBJ1-1, with D possibly TRBD1 on 5 matching bases. This CDR3 is 15 amino acids long. Germline V gives CDR1 SGHRS, CDR2 YFSETQ. With 3 bases removed from V and 3 bases from J, the gap between germline ends came to 15 bases. The CDR3 protein is CASSWDGRGYTEAFF. The CDR3 DNA reads TGCGCCAGCAGCTGGGACGGACGCGGTTACACTGAAGCTTTCTTT.

The CDR3 DNA sequence: TGCGCCAGCAGCCGCTCTGGAGATGGCTACACCTTC. As protein: CASSRSGDGYTF. The chain uses TRBV5-1 and TRBJ1-2, with no clear D. The CDR3 is 12 amino acids. The germline V gene has CDR1 SGHRS and CDR2 YFSETQ. The V and J ends lost 4 bases and 6 bases respectively, with 10 bases between them.